Listed below are T cell receptor beta chains from one sample, sequenced in a study of siplizumab effects on memory and regulatory T cells. Sequenced by immunoSEQ multiplex PCR; TCRdb stores in-frame clones only, minus some. The profile shows roughly 100,000 clones, 92% of them singletons. Source material: CD4+ T cells sorted from blood. These receptors all come from a human donor in good health. CDR3s include the opening cysteine and the closing phenylalanine or tryptophan. D genes are given only for firm matches. Clone size is stated in some rows and not others, as once, few, many or a class when expanded.

size	D	length	V	J	DNA	CDR3
NA	NA	15	TRBV10-3	TRBJ2-1	TGTGCCATCAGTGAAAGACGAACCTCCTACAATGAGCAGTTCTTC	CAISERRTSYNEQFF
NA	NA	15	TRBV19	TRBJ1-5	TGTGCCAGTAGTCCCTCTGGGAGCAGCAATCAGCCCCAGCATTTT	CASSPSGSSNQPQHF
NA	NA	16	TRBV18	TRBJ1-3	TGTGCCAGCTCCCAGAGACAGACCCCGCTTGGAAACACCATATATTTT	CASSQRQTPLGNTIYF
NA	NA	17	TRBV13	TRBJ2-7	TGTGCCAGCAGCACGTCCGGACTCCGGCGGCCCCACTACGAGCAGTACTTC	CASSTSGLRRPHYEQYF
NA	TRBD1	15	TRBV4-1	TRBJ2-7	TGCGCCAGCAGCCCGGGACAGGGGGCTCTGTACGAGCAGTACTTC	CASSPGQGALYEQYF
NA	NA	14	TRBV19	TRBJ2-2	TGTGCCAGTAGCACAGGGTTCGGCACCGGGGAGCTGTTTTTT	CASSTGFGTGELFF
NA	NA	13	TRBV19	TRBJ2-3	TGTGCCACCCGCCTCGCCGGTGCAGATACGCAGTATTTT	CATRLAGADTQYF
NA	TRBD2	16	TRBV5-1	TRBJ2-3	TGCGCCAGCAGCTTCAACCTAGCGGGAGTTTTGAATACGCAGTATTTT	CASSFNLAGVLNTQYF
NA	TRBD1	13	TRBV6-6	TRBJ1-5	TGTGCCACCGTGGACAGGCTCAATCAGCCCCAGCATTTT	CATVDRLNQPQHF
NA	TRBD2	15	TRBV10-1	TRBJ2-2	TGCGCCAGCAGTGTGGGTAGCGGGAGCGCGGGGGAGCTGTTTTTT	CASSVGSGSAGELFF
NA	NA	15	TRBV2	TRBJ2-1	TGTGCCAGCAGCCGAGCCGAGGGCGACTACAATGAGCAGTTCTTC	CASSRAEGDYNEQFF
NA	NA	15	TRBV28	TRBJ1-2	TGTGCCAGCAGTTTATCTGGGGGATCCCCCTATGGCTACACCTTC	CASSLSGGSPYGYTF
NA	NA	17	TRBV30	TRBJ1-3	TGTGCCTGGAGTACTTGGACCGTACAAAGCTCTGGAAACACCATATATTTT	CAWSTWTVQSSGNTIYF
NA	NA	13	TRBV29-1	TRBJ1-4	TGCAGCGTTGCCCCCTCCGTACCTGAAAAACTGTTTTTT	CSVAPSVPEKLFF
NA	NA	16	TRBV5-6	TRBJ1-1	TGTGCCAGCAGCCCCGCCTGGAGGTATTCAGCAGGGAAAGCTTTCTTT	CASSPAWRYSAGKAFF
NA	NA	11	TRBV29-1	TRBJ2-5	TGCAGCGTTGCAGCGGGAGAGACCCAGTACTTC	CSVAAGETQYF
once	TRBD2	16	TRBV18	TRBJ2-1	TGTGCCAGCTCACCAACTGCCGGGACTAGCGGTGACGCGCAGTTCTTC	CASSPTAGTSGDAQFF
NA	NA	13	TRBV30	TRBJ2-3	TGTGCCTGGAGTGGGGGGATAACAGATACGCAGTATTTT	CAWSGGITDTQYF
NA	TRBD1	19	TRBV15	TRBJ1-5	TGTGCCACCAGCAGAGTAATCAGACAGGGGAGAATGAGCAATCAGCCCCAGCATTTT	CATSRVIRQGRMSNQPQHF
NA	TRBD1	13	TRBV7-3	TRBJ2-3	TGTGCCAGCAGCTCGGGACAGATGGATACGCAGTATTTT	CASSSGQMDTQYF
NA	TRBD1	15	TRBV27	TRBJ1-2	TGTGCCAGCAGTTTTAGACAGGGGGCCGGAGATGGCTACACCTTC	CASSFRQGAGDGYTF
NA	NA	17	TRBV11-2	TRBJ2-3	TGTGCCAGCAGCTTAAGGAGGGGTAGTTGGGACCCAGATACGCAGTATTTT	CASSLRRGSWDPDTQYF
NA	NA	16	TRBV5-1	TRBJ2-3	TGCGCCAGCAGTCCCCCCCAAGGGGTGAGCACAGATACGCAGTATTTT	CASSPPQGVSTDTQYF
NA	NA	13	TRBV2	TRBJ2-5	TGTGCCGGGGCCGGTGAGGTAGGAGAGACCCAGTACTTC	CAGAGEVGETQYF